This T cell receptor (beta chain) originates from a study of control samples from healthy donors and cancer patients. The protocol was immunoSEQ multiplex PCR, while the TCRdb copy is restricted to in-frame clones and leaves out a portion. The data show about 170,000 clones, 94% seen once. This CDR3 is built from 16 residues. The germline CDR1 and CDR2 sequences are SGHNT and YENEEA. After removal of 2 bases from V and 5 bases from J, the junction contained 8 bases not matched to a gene. The sequencing sample was made of blood. The receptor's source is a woman under 30 in good health. The chain uses TRBV11-3 and TRBJ2-5; 10 bases map to TRBD2. In DNA, the CDR3 is TGTGCCAGCAGCTTATTGGCTAGCGGGGGTGCGGAGACCCAGTACTTC. This codes for CASSLLASGGAETQYF.